This T cell receptor (beta chain) was recorded in a study of T-cell reconstitution after alpha-beta-depleted transplantation in children. Study findings and constraints: By about two months after transplant, alpha-beta T cells reportedly arose from several hundred graft clones that had expanded. Surviving recipient T cells and thymic progenitors accounted for the high day-60 TCRbeta diversity observed in some patients. T-cell counts and diversity at one year following transplant were attributed mainly to newly produced T cells.

As it was prepared, the TCRbeta library received unique molecular identifiers. In TCRdb, the PCR reads were re-called with MiXCR into one record per CDR3 protein. Here the sample spans around 300,000 distinct CDR3 sequences, approximately 20% being singletons. CDR3 length equals 15 residues. J lost 5 bases, V lost 4 bases, and 9 bases had no gene match. From germline, CDR1 is SGHTA and CDR2 FQGTGA. This clonotype turned up a few times. Its target is not known. The sample in question was PBMCs, mostly from graft donor cells, obtained 180 days after TCRalphabeta/CD19-depleted stem cell transplant. The chain links TRBV7-3 to TRBJ2-7, with 9 bases fitting TRBD2. The clonotype comes from a male patient younger than 18 who had a stem cell transplant for acute lymphoblastic leukemia, so the T cells may come from the graft donor. CDR3 residues: CASSSIAGVVHEQYF. The CDR3 nucleotides are TGTGCCAGCAGCTCCATAGCGGGAGTGGTCCACGAGCAGTACTTC.